The clone carrying this T cell receptor beta chain is medium-sized (0.01 to 0.1%) in the sample. One to two pinch biopsies were taken from the rectum during colonoscopy. The diagnostic colonoscopy in ulcerative colitis patients preceded any immunosuppressive treatment. This sample was taken from a study of pediatric ulcerative colitis. The data were produced by immunoSEQ multiplex PCR, yet TCRdb's version contains in-frame clones alone and is incomplete. The data show some 37,000 clones, around three quarters seen once. Trimming took off 2 bases at V and 8 bases at J, with 10 bases between the two ends. Looked up from germline, CDR1 is MNHEY and CDR2 is SVGAGI. The CDR3 spans 13 residues.

This receptor was identified in a boy aged 5-17 years with moderate ulcerative colitis. This rearrangement joins TRBV6-5 to TRBJ1-5; D is unclear. The sequencing sample was made of gut tissue. Here the CDR3 DNA reads TGTGCCAGCAGTTACCGGAGGTCGGAGCCCCAGCATTTT. Translation gives CASSYRRSEPQHF.